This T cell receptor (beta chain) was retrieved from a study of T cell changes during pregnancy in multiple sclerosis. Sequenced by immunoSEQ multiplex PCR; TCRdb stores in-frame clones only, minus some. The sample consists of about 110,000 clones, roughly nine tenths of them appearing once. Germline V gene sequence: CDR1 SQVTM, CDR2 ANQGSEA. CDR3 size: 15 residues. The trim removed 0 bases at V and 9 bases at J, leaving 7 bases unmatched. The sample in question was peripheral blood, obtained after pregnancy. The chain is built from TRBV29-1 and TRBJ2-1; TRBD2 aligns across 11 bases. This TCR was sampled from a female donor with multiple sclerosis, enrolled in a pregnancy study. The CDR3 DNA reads TGCAGCGTTGAAGAGGTTAGCGGGGGGGCCCTTGAGCAGTTCTTC. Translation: CSVEEVSGGALEQFF.